One and the same sample provided the 16 T cell receptor beta chains below, sequenced in a study of Graves' ophthalmopathy and Graves' hyperthyroidism. TCR beta CDR3 regions were amplified from RNA transcripts. The library came from an HTBI-primed first-round RT-PCR and a second-round multiplex PCR. TCRdb reanalysed the multiplex PCR reads using MiXCR and keeps one entry per CDR3 protein. This table holds about 740,000 distinct CDR3 sequences, roughly two fifths found once. The specimen was peripheral blood. The receptors were sampled from an adult man with Graves' ophthalmopathy.

This clonotype was detected ten times or more. The CDR3 region has the DNA TGTGCCATTAGGACATTGTACACTGAAGCTTTCTTT. This translates into CAIRTLYTEAFF. The V call is TRBV2, the J call TRBJ1-1, with a tentative D call TRBD1 (5 bases). Deletions cut 10 bases from V and 3 bases from J, with 12 bases between. The CDR3 contains 12 residues. Germline assignment: CDR1 SNHLY and CDR2 FYNNEI.

The chain's CDR3 is CASSEADHVGNEKLFF. CDR3 nucleotide sequence: TGTGCCAGCAGCGAGGCGGACCACGTCGGCAATGAAAAACTGTTTTTT. The chain recombines TRBV7-9 with TRBJ1-4; D remains ambiguous. The V gene lost 5 bases and the J gene lost 5 bases, with 18 bases spanning the gap. The germline V gene encodes CDR1 SEHNR and CDR2 FQNEAQ (reference sequence). The CDR3 spans 16 residues.

The gene calls are TRBV9 and TRBJ1-1, with TRBD1 as a possible D gene (6 bases). CDR1 and CDR2 from the germline V gene are SGDLS and YYNGEE. The length of the CDR3 is 14 residues. V was shortened by 3 bases and J by 4 bases, with 13 bases between the two germline ends. CDR3 bases: TGTGCCAGCAGCGCAGGGGTGCAGGGCACTGAAGCTTTCTTT. Residues: CASSAGVQGTEAFF.

This clonotype has a handful of counts. The chain carries TRBV5-1 and TRBJ1-2, with 8 bases aligning to TRBD1. CDR3 length: 15 residues. The ends lost 0 bases at V and 8 bases at J; junction bases unmatched: 9. Germline V gene lookup returns CDR1 SGHRS and CDR2 YFSETQ. The CDR3 is CASSLVWQGADGYTF. CDR3 nucleotide sequence: TGCGCCAGCAGCTTGGTGTGGCAGGGGGCAGACGGCTACACCTTC.

In its sample, this clonotype was seen a few times. V gene TRBV24-1 combines with J gene TRBJ1-5; 11 bases agree with TRBD1. Trimming cost V 11 bases and J 7 bases; bases outside gene matches: 12. The CDR3 loop spans 15 amino acids. Germline CDR1 and CDR2: KGHDR and SFDVKD. Written as DNA, the CDR3 is TGTGCCAGCTCATCGGGACAGGGGGACGGGCAGCCCCAGCATTTT. Protein: CASSSGQGDGQPQHF.

This chain links TRBV2 with TRBJ1-6, with D unclear. Germline V lookup: CDR1 SNHLY, CDR2 FYNNEI. Trimming removed 8 bases from V and 8 bases from J, with 13 bases in between. The length of the CDR3 is 13 residues. This CDR3 reads CASRNSLDSPLHF. The DNA for the CDR3 is TGTGCCAGCCGGAACAGCCTAGATTCACCCCTCCACTTT.

This chain uses TRBV6-1 with TRBJ1-5; D gene uncertain. V was shortened by 5 bases and J by 0 bases, with 8 bases between the two germline ends. This CDR3 has 14 residues. CDR1 MNHNS and CDR2 SASEGT come from the germline V gene. The DNA of the CDR3 is TGTGCCAGCAGTACCATCGGTAGCAATCAGCCCCAGCATTTT. Translation: CASSTIGSNQPQHF.

In its sample, this clonotype was seen a few times. The chain combines TRBV7-9 with TRBJ1-3, with 8 bases lining up with TRBD1. The V gene's germline CDR1 is SEHNR and CDR2 FQNEAQ (reference sequence). The CDR3 loop spans 16 amino acids. J gave up 0 bases and V 5 bases, and 6 bases lay outside the gene matches. The CDR3 DNA is TGTGCCAGCAGCCGACAGGGGCCCGACTCTGGAAACACCATATATTTT. Translation: CASSRQGPDSGNTIYF.

This clonotype was detected once. V gene TRBV20-1 combines with J gene TRBJ1-1; 7 bases match TRBD1. The CDR3 sequence is 16 residues long. Germline-derived CDR1 and CDR2 are DFQATT and SNEGSKA (reference sequence). V shed 6 bases and J 4 bases; nucleotides not matched to a gene: 17. This CDR3 reads CSATRFGSPGGTEAFF. The CDR3 nucleotides are TGCAGTGCGACCCGATTTGGCAGCCCAGGGGGCACTGAAGCTTTCTTT.

This clonotype appeared many times. V is TRBV29-1 and J is TRBJ2-7, with TRBD1 matching over 9 bases. Germline V gives CDR1 SQVTM, CDR2 ANQGSEA. The CDR3 loop spans 12 amino acids. V lost 4 bases, J lost 2 bases, and 0 bases stayed unmatched. The DNA of the CDR3 is TGCAGCGTTGGACAGGGGGCCTACGAGCAGTACTTC. This codes for CSVGQGAYEQYF.

The rearrangement uses TRBV5-6 and TRBJ1-5, with D uncertain. V was shortened by 1 base and J by 4 bases, with 12 bases between the two germline ends. The CDR3 has 15 residues. Germline V gene data show CDR1 as SGHDT and CDR2 as YYEEEE. The CDR3 loop is CASSLYAGANQPQHF. The DNA for the CDR3 is TGTGCCAGCAGCTTGTATGCAGGAGCTAATCAGCCCCAGCATTTT.

The chain combines TRBV12-3 or TRBV12-4 with TRBJ2-2; TRBD2 might be the D (6 bases). The V and J ends lost 5 bases and 3 bases respectively, with 10 bases between them. This CDR3 is 14 amino acids long. The CDR3 is CASSRTTYTGELFF. The CDR3 DNA reads TGTGCCAGCAGTCGGACTACCTACACCGGGGAGCTGTTTTTT.

This clonotype was seen repeatedly, ten times or more. The chain links TRBV29-1 to TRBJ2-2; D is unresolved. The ends were cut back, 5 bases at V and 5 bases at J, with 6 bases in the middle. This CDR3 has 11 residues. Germline V CDR1 and CDR2: SQVTM, ANQGSEA. The CDR3 bases are TGCAGCGTTCTGGGGACCGGGGAGCTGTTTTTT. This gives the protein CSVLGTGELFF.

On this clonotype itself: This may be a read error: a much more frequent sequence differs by one nucleotide. This sequence joins TRBV7-9 and TRBJ2-7, with a weak D call TRBD2 (6 bases). Germline V gene sequence: CDR1 SEHNR, CDR2 FQNEAQ (reference sequence). This CDR3 comprises 12 residues. The CDR3 loop reads CASMGLANERYF. The CDR3 coding sequence is TGTGCTTCGATGGGGCTAGCGAACGAGCGGTACTTC.

V gene TRBV6-5 combines with J gene TRBJ2-5; D possibly matches TRBD1 or TRBD2 (5 bases each). The germline V gene has CDR1 MNHEY and CDR2 SVGAGI. Trimming took off 0 bases at V and 5 bases at J, with 19 bases between the two ends. The CDR3 is 17 residues long. The CDR3 region is CASSYSKFRDLGETQYF. CDR3 coding DNA: TGTGCCAGCAGTTACTCGAAGTTTAGGGACCTGGGGGAGACCCAGTACTTC.

This clonotype occurred many times. The V gene is TRBV7-9, the J gene TRBJ2-7, with unresolved D. The CDR3 contains 14 residues. Trimming removed 2 bases at V and 5 bases at J, with 13 bases between. In germline, CDR1 is SEHNR, CDR2 FQNEAQ (reference sequence). This chain's CDR3 is CASSLSQGINEQYF. Written as DNA, the CDR3 is TGTGCCAGCAGCTTATCCCAAGGGATTAACGAGCAGTACTTC.